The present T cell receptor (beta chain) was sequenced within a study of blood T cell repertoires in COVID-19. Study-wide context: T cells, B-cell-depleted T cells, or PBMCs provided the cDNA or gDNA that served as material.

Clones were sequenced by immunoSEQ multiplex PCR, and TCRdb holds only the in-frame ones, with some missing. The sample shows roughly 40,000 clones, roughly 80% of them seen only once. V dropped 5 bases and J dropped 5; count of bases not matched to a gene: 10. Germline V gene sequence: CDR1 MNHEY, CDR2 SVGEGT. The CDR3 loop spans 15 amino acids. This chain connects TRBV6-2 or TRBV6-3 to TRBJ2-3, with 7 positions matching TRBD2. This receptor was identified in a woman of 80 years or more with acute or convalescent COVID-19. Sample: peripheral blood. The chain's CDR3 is CASSPRLAGGDTQYF. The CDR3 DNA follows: TGTGCCAGCAGTCCCCGACTAGCCGGAGGAGATACGCAGTATTTT.